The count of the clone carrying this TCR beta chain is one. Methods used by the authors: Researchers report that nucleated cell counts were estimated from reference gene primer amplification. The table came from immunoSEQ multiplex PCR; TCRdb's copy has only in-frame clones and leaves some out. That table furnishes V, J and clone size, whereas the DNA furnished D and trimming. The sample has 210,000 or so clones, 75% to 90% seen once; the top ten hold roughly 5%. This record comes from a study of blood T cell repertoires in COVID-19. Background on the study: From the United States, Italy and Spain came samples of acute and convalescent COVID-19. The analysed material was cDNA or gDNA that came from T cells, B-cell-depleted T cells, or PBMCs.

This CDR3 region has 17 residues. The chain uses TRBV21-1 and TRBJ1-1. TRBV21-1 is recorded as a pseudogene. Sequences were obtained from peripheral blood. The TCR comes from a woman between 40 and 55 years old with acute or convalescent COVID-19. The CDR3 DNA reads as TGTGCCAGCAGCACCCGGGGGGGAGGAACCCCGTACACTGAAGCTTTCTTT. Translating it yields CASSTRGGGTPYTEAFF.